A selection of T cell receptor beta chains follows, all from one sample in a study of blood T cell repertoires in COVID-19. Here immunoSEQ multiplex PCR was the method, and the copy in TCRdb shows in-frame clones only, minus some. The table records some 150,000 clones, over 75% of them present only once. Sequencing was done on a sample of peripheral blood. These receptors were obtained from a man between 60 and 75 years old who had recovered from COVID-19. Each CDR3 is given with its conserved first and last residue. The D gene is left open where the match is weak. Size values are once, few and many counts, or a class for expanded clones, and some rows have none.

len	v_gene	j_gene	d_gene	abundance	CDR3nt	CDR3aa
16	TRBV19	TRBJ1-6	NA	NA	TGTGCCAGTAGTATAGAGACTACAGGGTCCCAGGGACCCCTCCACTTT	CASSIETTGSQGPLHF
13	TRBV6-5	TRBJ1-2	TRBD1	NA	TGTGCCAGCAGGACAGGGCCGGACTATGGCTACACCTTC	CASRTGPDYGYTF
14	TRBV7-3	TRBJ1-2	NA	once	TGTGCCAGCAGCCCTGGGAGGGATAACTATGGCTACACCTTC	CASSPGRDNYGYTF
16	TRBV5-5	TRBJ2-7	TRBD2	few	TGTGCCAGCAGCTTACAGGTACTAGCGGTGCCCTACGAGCAGTACTTC	CASSLQVLAVPYEQYF
15	TRBV10-3	TRBJ2-7	NA	few	TGTGCCATCAGTGATCAGGGGCTGTCCTCCTACGAGCAGTACTTC	CAISDQGLSSYEQYF
12	TRBV21-1	TRBJ1-6	NA	NA	TGTGCCAGCAGCAGGGGGGGTCCACCCCTCCACTTT	CASSRGGPPLHF
14	TRBV5-1	TRBJ2-7	TRBD1	NA	TGCGCCAGCAGCTCCGGGACAGGGATCTACGAGCAGTACTTC	CASSSGTGIYEQYF
16	TRBV7-2	TRBJ1-2	TRBD1	NA	TGTGCCAGCAGCTTAGTGCAGGGGGGCCTCCCAAGTGGCTACACCTTC	CASSLVQGGLPSGYTF
15	TRBV7-8	TRBJ2-1	NA	NA	TGTGCCAGCAGCTTAGTGAGCCTTTCCTACAATGAGCAGTTCTTC	CASSLVSLSYNEQFF
18	TRBV6-2/TRBV6-3	TRBJ2-5	TRBD2	NA	TGTGCCAGCAGTTACGGAGGACTAGCGGGGGGGATCCAAGAGACCCAGTACTTC	CASSYGGLAGGIQETQYF
13	TRBV7-2	TRBJ1-1	NA	NA	TGTGCCACCTTGGGACAAGTGAACACTGAAGCTTTCTTT	CATLGQVNTEAFF
15	TRBV15	TRBJ1-4	TRBD1	NA	TGTGCCACCAGCACCGGACAGGGTAATACAGAAAAACTGTTTTTT	CATSTGQGNTEKLFF
14	TRBV9	TRBJ1-1	TRBD1	NA	TGTGCCAGCAGCGAGGGATACAGGGGGACTGAAGCTTTCTTT	CASSEGYRGTEAFF
17	TRBV15	TRBJ2-6	TRBD1	NA	TGTGCCACCAGCGTAGGACAGGGGTTCTCTGGGGCCAACGTCCTGACTTTC	CATSVGQGFSGANVLTF
13	TRBV10-3	TRBJ2-7	NA	NA	TGTGCCATCAGTGAGTCCCAGTACTACGAGCAGTACTTC	CAISESQYYEQYF
14	TRBV5-1	TRBJ2-5	NA	NA	TGCGCCAGCAGCTCCCAGGCCTCGTCGGAGACCCAGTACTTC	CASSSQASSETQYF
16	TRBV15	TRBJ2-2	TRBD1	NA	TGTGCCACCAGCAGGGCCGGGACAGCGAACACCGGGGAGCTGTTTTTT	CATSRAGTANTGELFF
15	TRBV19	TRBJ2-5	NA	NA	TGTGCCAGTAGTATGACCCGGGGAGGGGGAGAGACCCAGTACTTC	CASSMTRGGGETQYF
17	TRBV23-1	TRBJ2-5	TRBD2	NA	TGCGCCAGCAGTCAGAGACTAGCGGGGGGGCCCAAGGGGACCCAGTACTTC	CASSQRLAGGPKGTQYF
14	TRBV7-2	TRBJ2-7	NA	NA	TGTGCCAGCAGGACAGGTGGGTCTAGCTACGAGCAGTACTTC	CASRTGGSSYEQYF
15	TRBV6-5	TRBJ1-2	NA	few	TGTGCCAGCAGCGTCGGGGGACCCGCTAACTATGGCTACACCTTC	CASSVGGPANYGYTF
16	TRBV19	TRBJ2-2	TRBD2	NA	TGTGCCAGTAGACTAGCGGGGGGGCTTAGCACCGGGGAGCTGTTTTTT	CASRLAGGLSTGELFF
15	TRBV6-4	TRBJ2-6	NA	NA	TGTGCCAGCAGTGCACAACCCTCTGGGGCCAACGTCCTGACTTTC	CASSAQPSGANVLTF
13	TRBV14	TRBJ1-2	TRBD1	NA	TGTGCCAGCAGCCCCGACAGGGACTATGGCTACACCTTC	CASSPDRDYGYTF
15	TRBV6-5	TRBJ1-1	NA	NA	TGTGCCAGCAGTTACTCGGAGGGAATGCGCACTGAAGCTTTCTTT	CASSYSEGMRTEAFF
15	TRBV6-6	TRBJ1-2	TRBD1	NA	TGTGCCAGCAGTCCTGGAATCAGACAGGGTAATGGCTACACCTTC	CASSPGIRQGNGYTF
15	TRBV5-6	TRBJ2-1	TRBD2	NA	TGTGCCAGCAGCTTGGGCGGGGGGGCATACAATGAGCAGTTCTTC	CASSLGGGAYNEQFF
16	TRBV7-9	TRBJ2-6	TRBD1	NA	TGTGCCAGCAGTAAGACAGGGTCCGCTGGGGCCAACGTCCTGACTTTC	CASSKTGSAGANVLTF
11	TRBV11-2	TRBJ2-5	NA	NA	TGTGCCAGCGGACAAAAAGAGACCCAGTACTTC	CASGQKETQYF
16	TRBV5-4	TRBJ2-5	TRBD2	NA	TGTGCCAGCAGCTTCCTGGAAGCGGGGGGCAGGGAGACCCAGTACTTC	CASSFLEAGGRETQYF
16	TRBV6-6	TRBJ2-5	NA	once	TGTGCCAGCAGCCCTCCTACCGGACAGTACCAAGAGACCCAGTACTTC	CASSPPTGQYQETQYF